A selection of T cell receptor beta chains follows, all from one sample in a study of shared clonotypes between healthy human individuals. TCRdb keeps only in-frame clones here, not all; method: immunoSEQ multiplex PCR. The top ten hold over 1.5% of the sample, which has about 2.1 million clones, approximately 94% seen once. Sequenced material: naive CD8+ T cells from PBMCs. These receptors all stem from a man younger than 30 in good health. Some clones in this sample may be carry-over from other donors' samples. CDR3s include the opening cysteine and the closing phenylalanine or tryptophan. Each record gives: D gene, V gene, J gene, clone size, CDR3 protein, CDR3 DNA. A D gene is named only where the DNA matches it firmly. Size is stated for part of the rows, as once, few or many counts, or as a class when the clone is expanded.

D: -
V: TRBV7-9
J: TRBJ2-3
size: -
CDR3: CASSFQLPSTDTQYF
DNA: TGTGCCAGCAGCTTTCAACTACCAAGCACAGATACGCAGTATTTT

D: -
V: TRBV27
J: TRBJ2-1
size: -
CDR3: CASSFRESSYNEQFF
DNA: TGTGCCAGCAGTTTCCGAGAGAGCTCCTACAATGAGCAGTTCTTC

D: TRBD2
V: TRBV6-5
J: TRBJ2-3
size: -
CDR3: CASSFGLAGPTDTQYF
DNA: TGTGCCAGCAGTTTCGGACTAGCGGGGCCCACAGATACGCAGTATTTT

D: TRBD2
V: TRBV28
J: TRBJ2-7
size: -
CDR3: CASSSREGAYEQYF
DNA: TGTGCCAGCAGTAGCCGGGAGGGAGCCTACGAGCAGTACTTC

D: -
V: TRBV7-8
J: TRBJ1-5
size: -
CDR3: CASSLAGGRQPQHF
DNA: TGTGCCAGCAGCTTAGCTGGGGGCAGGCAGCCCCAGCATTTT

D: TRBD2
V: TRBV18
J: TRBJ2-1
size: -
CDR3: CASSPPGRDRREGEQFF
DNA: TGTGCCAGCTCACCACCAGGCCGGGACCGCAGGGAGGGTGAGCAGTTCTTC

D: TRBD1
V: TRBV19
J: TRBJ1-2
size: -
CDR3: CASSIVPGQATYGYTF
DNA: TGTGCCAGTAGTATAGTACCCGGACAGGCTACCTATGGCTACACCTTC

D: -
V: TRBV9
J: TRBJ1-3
size: -
CDR3: CASSVREWDPPGNTIYF
DNA: TGTGCCAGCAGCGTCCGGGAGTGGGATCCCCCTGGAAACACCATATATTTT

D: TRBD2
V: TRBV7-9
J: TRBJ2-3
size: -
CDR3: CASSPGTSGPTDTQYF
DNA: TGTGCCAGCAGCCCCGGGACTAGCGGGCCCACAGATACGCAGTATTTT

D: -
V: TRBV27
J: TRBJ2-7
size: -
CDR3: CASRKTPPGTLTYEQYF
DNA: TGTGCCAGCAGGAAAACCCCGCCCGGGACACTTACCTACGAGCAGTACTTC

D: -
V: TRBV10-3
J: TRBJ1-5
size: once
CDR3: CAISESVEDFSNQPQHF
DNA: TGTGCCATCAGTGAGTCTGTCGAGGACTTTAGCAATCAGCCCCAGCATTTT

D: -
V: TRBV7-9
J: TRBJ2-1
size: -
CDR3: CASSFHGEEQFF
DNA: TGTGCCAGCAGCTTTCACGGGGAAGAGCAGTTCTTC

D: -
V: TRBV4-1
J: TRBJ2-7
size: -
CDR3: CASSQVMGQDEQYF
DNA: TGCGCCAGCAGCCAGGTAATGGGGCAGGACGAGCAGTACTTC

D: TRBD2
V: TRBV10-2
J: TRBJ2-7
size: -
CDR3: CASSETSGKWSYEQYF
DNA: TGCGCCAGCAGTGAGACTAGCGGGAAGTGGTCCTACGAGCAGTACTTC

D: -
V: TRBV5-1
J: TRBJ1-2
size: once
CDR3: CATGGGAGGYTF
DNA: TGCGCCACCGGCGGGGGCGCCGGGGGCTACACCTTC

D: TRBD1
V: TRBV28
J: TRBJ1-5
size: -
CDR3: CASSPLRDRGLQPQHF
DNA: TGTGCCAGCAGTCCCCTCCGGGACAGGGGGCTTCAGCCCCAGCATTTT

D: TRBD2
V: TRBV27
J: TRBJ2-5
size: -
CDR3: CASSRGLAGGEWETQYF
DNA: TGTGCCAGCAGTAGAGGACTAGCGGGAGGAGAGTGGGAGACCCAGTACTTC

D: TRBD1
V: TRBV6-6
J: TRBJ1-5
size: once
CDR3: CASSRDRGNQPQHF
DNA: TGTGCCAGCAGCCGAGACAGGGGTAATCAGCCCCAGCATTTT

D: -
V: TRBV11-2
J: TRBJ2-7
size: -
CDR3: CASSPRTFDSYEQYF
DNA: TGTGCCAGCAGCCCCCGGACTTTTGATTCCTACGAGCAGTACTTC

D: TRBD1
V: TRBV27
J: TRBJ2-3
size: -
CDR3: CASSPTGGSTDTQYF
DNA: TGTGCCAGCAGTCCAACAGGGGGTAGCACAGATACGCAGTATTTT

D: -
V: TRBV23-1
J: TRBJ1-3
size: -
CDR3: CASSQPQTPSSGNTIYF
DNA: TGCGCCAGCAGTCAACCACAGACTCCGAGCTCTGGAAACACCATATATTTT

D: -
V: TRBV4-1
J: TRBJ1-1
size: -
CDR3: CASSQGGSGFF
DNA: TGCGCCAGCAGCCAAGGGGGGTCGGGGTTCTTT

D: -
V: TRBV15
J: TRBJ2-1
size: -
CDR3: CATSRDPAGFGGEQFF
DNA: TGTGCCACCAGCAGAGACCCCGCAGGGTTCGGGGGTGAGCAGTTCTTC

D: -
V: TRBV15
J: TRBJ2-1
size: -
CDR3: CATSRDMGQRRNEQFF
DNA: TGTGCCACCAGCAGAGATATGGGACAACGACGCAATGAGCAGTTCTTC

D: -
V: TRBV4-1
J: TRBJ1-1
size: few
CDR3: CASSQDGTRVAEAFF
DNA: TGCGCCAGCAGCCAAGATGGGACGCGAGTCGCTGAAGCTTTCTTT

D: TRBD1
V: TRBV28
J: TRBJ2-7
size: -
CDR3: CASSLRITWDRGSGREQYF
DNA: TGTGCCAGCAGTTTACGAATAACGTGGGACAGGGGCTCGGGTAGGGAGCAGTACTTC

D: -
V: TRBV13
J: TRBJ1-5
size: -
CDR3: CASSFRGSQPQHF
DNA: TGTGCCAGCAGCTTCCGAGGGAGTCAGCCCCAGCATTTT

D: -
V: TRBV6-1
J: TRBJ1-1
size: -
CDR3: CASSEARLNTEAFF
DNA: TGTGCCAGCAGTGAAGCGCGGTTGAACACTGAAGCTTTCTTT

D: -
V: TRBV7-9
J: TRBJ2-2
size: -
CDR3: CASSPTMADTGELFF
DNA: TGTGCCAGCAGCCCGACGATGGCGGATACCGGGGAGCTGTTTTTT

D: -
V: TRBV6-5
J: TRBJ2-1
size: once
CDR3: CASTWGRTSYNEQFF
DNA: TGTGCCAGCACCTGGGGGCGGACCTCCTACAATGAGCAGTTCTTC

D: -
V: TRBV12-5
J: TRBJ2-5
size: -
CDR3: CASGSGIQETQYF
DNA: TGTGCTAGTGGAAGTGGGATTCAAGAGACCCAGTACTTC

D: -
V: TRBV27
J: TRBJ2-7
size: -
CDR3: CASSYGPLYEQYF
DNA: TGTGCCAGCAGCTATGGACCCTTATACGAGCAGTACTTC

D: TRBD1
V: TRBV7-3
J: TRBJ2-5
size: -
CDR3: CASSLTGGSQETQYF
DNA: TGTGCCAGCAGCTTGACAGGGGGGTCCCAAGAGACCCAGTACTTC

D: TRBD1
V: TRBV4-1
J: TRBJ2-7
size: -
CDR3: CASTPSLGGGYEQYF
DNA: TGCGCCAGCACCCCTAGCTTAGGGGGCGGATACGAGCAGTACTTC

D: TRBD1
V: TRBV27
J: TRBJ2-7
size: -
CDR3: CASSTPGQSYEQYF
DNA: TGTGCCAGCAGCACCCCGGGACAGTCCTACGAGCAGTACTTC

D: -
V: TRBV11-2
J: TRBJ2-7
size: -
CDR3: CASSLSTYEQYF
DNA: TGTGCCAGCAGCTTATCTACCTACGAGCAGTACTTC

D: -
V: TRBV5-6
J: TRBJ2-7
size: once
CDR3: CASSSRDQGYEQYF
DNA: TGTGCCAGCAGCTCCCGGGATCAGGGCTACGAGCAGTACTTC